Below, 7 T cell receptor beta chains from the same sample are listed, as sequenced in a study of CD8+CD57+ T cells in acquired aplastic anemia. Genomic DNA provided the template from which TCR beta VDJ and CDR3 profiles were obtained. Using its own MiXCR run on the reads, TCRdb lists one record per CDR3 protein. The sample yields 250,000 to 350,000 distinct CDR3 sequences, approximately 57% seen once. The sequenced sample was sorted CD4+, CD8+, or CD8+CD57+ T cells (not recorded which) from PBMCs. Receptors originate from a human donor with severe aplastic anemia or a healthy control (not recorded which).

This clonotype showed up just a few times. The V gene is TRBV20-1, the J gene TRBJ2-5; TRBD2 matches at 9 bases. CDR1 and CDR2 (germline): DFQATT, SNEGSKA (reference sequence). The ends lost 1 base at V and 5 bases at J; junction bases unmatched: 8. The CDR3 is made up of 15 amino acids. CDR3 sequence reads: CSARAPGLARETQYF. The CDR3 DNA is TGCAGTGCTAGAGCTCCCGGACTAGCGAGGGAGACCCAGTACTTC.

The chain combines TRBV12-3 or TRBV12-4 with TRBJ2-5; 9 bases fit TRBD2. CDR3 length: 16 residues. The J segment lost 5 bases and the V segment lost 6 bases, leaving 13 bases of the junction unmatched. This CDR3 reads CASSPTLAGLGETQYF. The CDR3 DNA follows: TGTGCCAGCAGCCCGACCCTAGCGGGACTAGGGGAGACCCAGTACTTC.

This chain uses TRBV5-1 with TRBJ1-1; D is ambiguous. Trimming took off 0 bases at V and 6 bases at J, with 6 bases between the two ends. The CDR3 totals 12 residues. Germline V gene lookup returns CDR1 SGHRS and CDR2 YFSETQ. The CDR3 here is CASSLGWAEAFF. CDR3 DNA sequence: TGCGCCAGCAGCTTGGGATGGGCTGAAGCTTTCTTT.

With regard to this clonotype: Its ends do not fully match the called genes, so a read error is possible. V gene TRBV2 combines with J gene TRBJ1-1; 9 nucleotides align to TRBD1. The CDR3 has 19 residues. Germline V gene lookup returns CDR1 SNHLY and CDR2 FYNNEI. CDR3 DNA: TGTGCCAGCAGTCCGAGACCGGGACAGGGAACCAGAGGAAACACTGAAGCTCTCTTT. Protein: CASSPRPGQGTRGNTEALF. Complete variable domain (other parts from reference TRBV2 and TRBJ1-1): EPEVTQTPSHQVTQMGQEVILRCVPISNHLYFYWYRQILGQKVEFLVSFYNNEISEKSEIFDDQFSVERPDGSNFTLKIRSTKLEDSAMYFCASSPRPGQGTRGNTEALFGQGTRLTVV.

V is TRBV20-1 and J is TRBJ2-7, with D possibly called TRBD1 or TRBD2 (6 bases each). In germline, CDR1 is DFQATT, CDR2 SNEGSKA (reference sequence). This CDR3 has 16 residues. With 0 bases removed from V and 4 bases from J, the gap between germline ends came to 19 bases. Written as DNA, the CDR3 is TGCAGTGCTAGAGACTCGGCGGGACACAACCTTTACGAGCAGTACTTC. This sequence encodes CSARDSAGHNLYEQYF.

The chain combines TRBV5-1 with TRBJ2-7; 12 bases fit TRBD1. This CDR3 contains 15 residues. Germline V lookup: CDR1 SGHRS, CDR2 YFSETQ. The trim removed 0 bases at V and 6 bases at J, leaving 4 bases unmatched. The CDR3 is CASSLEGQGALEQYF. In DNA, the CDR3 is TGCGCCAGCAGCTTGGAGGGACAGGGGGCTCTCGAGCAGTACTTC.

This clonotype was seen only once. A much larger clone is a single base away; this may be a read error. The rearrangement uses TRBV6-1 and TRBJ1-1, with D maybe TRBD1 (6 bases). Germline V gene lookup returns CDR1 MNHNS and CDR2 SASEGT. Trimming removed 5 bases at V and 1 base at J, with 17 bases between. The CDR3 is 16 residues long. Written as DNA, the CDR3 is TGTGCCAGCAGTTACTACAGGGTAAGAGGGAACACTGAAGCTTTCTTT. The encoded protein is CASSYYRVRGNTEAFF.